Listed below are T cell receptor beta chains from one sample, sequenced in a study of regulatory and conventional T cells in RAG deficiency. The protocol was immunoSEQ multiplex PCR, while the TCRdb copy is restricted to in-frame clones and leaves out a portion. Seen here are roughly 45,000 clones, about 90% observed once, and the top ten hold 0.5% to 0.55%. The sample was also linked to a second study, of regulatory T cells.

The sequenced material came from CD4+ effector T cells sorted from blood. Source of these receptors: a human donor in good health. CDR3s include the opening cysteine and the closing phenylalanine or tryptophan. A D gene is named only where the DNA matches it firmly. Expanded clones get a size class; other rows say once, few or many, or leave the size out.

J gene: TRBJ2-6
D gene: .
clone size: .
V gene: TRBV6-5
CDR3 protein: CASGRLSSGANVLTF
CDR3 DNA: TGTGCCAGCGGACGGTTAAGCTCTGGGGCCAACGTCCTGACTTTC

J gene: TRBJ2-1
D gene: TRBD2
clone size: .
V gene: TRBV5-1
CDR3 protein: CASSATSGDHNEQFF
CDR3 DNA: TGCGCCAGCAGCGCGACTAGCGGGGACCACAATGAGCAGTTCTTC

J gene: TRBJ2-1
D gene: .
clone size: .
V gene: TRBV7-8
CDR3 protein: CASSLKSGGYNEQFF
CDR3 DNA: TGTGCCAGCAGCTTAAAGAGTGGGGGATACAATGAGCAGTTCTTC

J gene: TRBJ2-7
D gene: .
clone size: .
V gene: TRBV4-1
CDR3 protein: CASSREQDSYEQYF
CDR3 DNA: TGCGCCAGCAGCCGAGAACAGGACTCCTACGAGCAGTACTTC

J gene: TRBJ2-7
D gene: .
clone size: once
V gene: TRBV28
CDR3 protein: CASSLPNRGLNYEQYF
CDR3 DNA: TGTGCCAGCAGTCTACCCAACAGGGGACTTAACTACGAGCAGTACTTC

J gene: TRBJ1-2
D gene: .
clone size: .
V gene: TRBV6-5
CDR3 protein: CASSYRGSGYTF
CDR3 DNA: TGTGCCAGCAGTTACAGGGGGAGTGGCTACACCTTC

J gene: TRBJ2-3
D gene: TRBD2
clone size: few
V gene: TRBV29-1
CDR3 protein: CSGRAGAGDTQYF
CDR3 DNA: TGCAGCGGGAGGGCGGGAGCCGGAGATACGCAGTATTTT

J gene: TRBJ2-6
D gene: .
clone size: .
V gene: TRBV9
CDR3 protein: CASSVAGANVLTF
CDR3 DNA: TGTGCCAGCAGCGTAGCTGGGGCCAACGTCCTGACTTTC

J gene: TRBJ1-5
D gene: .
clone size: few
V gene: TRBV28
CDR3 protein: CASSSWGVRQPQHF
CDR3 DNA: TGTGCCAGCAGTTCATGGGGGGTCCGGCAGCCCCAGCATTTT

J gene: TRBJ1-2
D gene: .
clone size: .
V gene: TRBV5-4
CDR3 protein: CASSEGVGDGYTF
CDR3 DNA: TGTGCCAGCAGCGAGGGGGTAGGGGATGGCTACACCTTC

J gene: TRBJ2-7
D gene: .
clone size: once
V gene: TRBV5-1
CDR3 protein: CASKLAGGQVSLYEQYF
CDR3 DNA: TGCGCCAGCAAGCTGGCTGGGGGACAAGTAAGCCTCTACGAGCAGTACTTC

J gene: TRBJ1-2
D gene: .
clone size: .
V gene: TRBV18
CDR3 protein: CASSPAARAYYGYTF
CDR3 DNA: TGTGCCAGCTCACCGGCTGCCAGGGCATACTATGGCTACACCTTC

J gene: TRBJ1-4
D gene: .
clone size: .
V gene: TRBV19
CDR3 protein: CASIDYGQTEKLFF
CDR3 DNA: TGTGCCAGTATCGACTATGGACAGACGGAAAAACTGTTTTTT

J gene: TRBJ2-5
D gene: .
clone size: .
V gene: TRBV6-1
CDR3 protein: CASSPPTRKQETQYF
CDR3 DNA: TGTGCCAGCAGTCCCCCGACTAGGAAGCAAGAGACCCAGTACTTC

J gene: TRBJ2-2
D gene: .
clone size: .
V gene: TRBV28
CDR3 protein: CASSFRENTGELFF
CDR3 DNA: TGTGCCAGCAGTTTCCGGGAAAACACCGGGGAGCTGTTTTTT

J gene: TRBJ1-5
D gene: .
clone size: .
V gene: TRBV6-6
CDR3 protein: CASAREGGIGNQPQHF
CDR3 DNA: TGTGCCAGCGCTAGGGAAGGGGGGATTGGCAATCAGCCCCAGCATTTT

J gene: TRBJ2-5
D gene: .
clone size: .
V gene: TRBV5-1
CDR3 protein: CASSLAHREETQYF
CDR3 DNA: TGCGCCAGCAGCTTGGCCCACAGGGAAGAGACCCAGTACTTC

J gene: TRBJ1-4
D gene: TRBD1
clone size: .
V gene: TRBV28
CDR3 protein: CASSLPTGERGEKLFF
CDR3 DNA: TGTGCCAGCAGTTTGCCGACAGGGGAGAGAGGTGAAAAACTGTTTTTT

J gene: TRBJ2-6
D gene: TRBD1
clone size: once
V gene: TRBV18
CDR3 protein: CASSPGTGPGANVLTF
CDR3 DNA: TGTGCCAGCTCACCAGGGACAGGGCCTGGGGCCAACGTCCTGACTTTC